A single sample is the source of the 17 T cell receptor beta chains below, sequenced in a study of blood T cell repertoires in COVID-19. Sequencing used immunoSEQ multiplex PCR; TCRdb keeps in-frame clones, though not all of them. The profile shows more than 200,000 clones, about four fifths of them singletons. Material: peripheral blood. These receptors came from a man aged 50-60 years with active or convalescent COVID-19.

The chain joins TRBV19 to TRBJ2-5; 12 bases line up with TRBD1. The length of the CDR3 is 15 residues. The V gene end was trimmed by 5 bases and the J gene end by 5 bases; junction bases not matched to a gene: 6. CDR1 and CDR2 (germline): LNHDA, SQIVND (reference sequence). CDR3 coding DNA: TGTGCCAGTAGTGGAGGGACAGGGGGCAAGGAGACCCAGTACTTC. Its protein product is CASSGGTGGKETQYF.

The chain links TRBV6-5 to TRBJ2-7; perhaps TRBD2 as D (7 bases). V was trimmed by 6 bases and J by 0 bases, leaving 12 bases between them. This CDR3 is 14 amino acids long. Germline CDR1 is MNHEY and CDR2 is SVGAGI. CDR3 residues: CASRNGGPSYEQYF. The CDR3 nucleotides read TGTGCCAGCAGAAACGGGGGGCCCTCCTACGAGCAGTACTTC.

This clone was seen only once. The rearrangement joins TRBV19 to TRBJ1-1; tentative D call: TRBD1 (6 bases). Germline loops: CDR1 LNHDA, CDR2 SQIVND (reference sequence). V was trimmed by 0 bases and J by 2 bases, leaving 10 bases between them. There are 15 residues in the CDR3. The CDR3, as DNA: TGTGCCAGTAGTATAGATGGACAGCCCAACACTGAAGCTTTCTTT. It yields the protein CASSIDGQPNTEAFF. The full variable domain, in which reference TRBV19 and TRBJ1-1 provide the parts outside the CDR3, is DGGITQSPKYLFRKEGQNVTLSCEQNLNHDAMYWYRQDPGQGLRLIYYSQIVNDFQKGDIAEGYSVSREKKESFPLTVTSAQKNPTAFYLCASSIDGQPNTEAFFGQGTRLTVV.

The V gene is TRBV12-3 or TRBV12-4, the J gene TRBJ2-5, with 10 bases aligning to TRBD1. J gave up 7 bases and V 5 bases, and 4 bases lay outside the gene matches. CDR3 size: 13 residues. The CDR3 is CASSQGQGVTQYF. CDR3 coding DNA: TGTGCCAGCAGTCAAGGACAGGGGGTGACCCAGTACTTC.

This chain joins TRBV30 and TRBJ1-2; tentatively, D is TRBD1 (6 bases). Germline CDR1 GTSNPN, CDR2 SVGIG (reference sequence). The CDR3 has 15 amino acids. With 2 bases removed from V and 3 bases from J, the gap between germline ends came to 16 bases. The CDR3 sequence is CAWSRHPRTDYGYTF. The CDR3 region has the DNA TGTGCCTGGAGTCGTCACCCCCGGACAGACTATGGCTACACCTTC.

This chain connects TRBV9 to TRBJ1-2; perhaps TRBD1 as D (6 bases). CDR3 size: 14 residues. Between the trimmed V and J ends, which lost 4 bases and 2 bases, there was a span of 12 bases. Germline lookup yields CDR1 SGDLS and CDR2 YYNGEE. The CDR3 protein is CASSPRGPNYGYTF. In DNA form, the CDR3 reads TGTGCCAGCAGCCCCAGGGGCCCAAACTATGGCTACACCTTC.

The CDR3 protein is CASSVATSGGQETQYF. For the CDR3, the DNA is TGTGCCAGCAGCGTAGCAACTAGCGGGGGGCAAGAGACCCAGTACTTC. The V and J genes are TRBV9 and TRBJ2-5; the match to TRBD2 covers 12 bases. Germline CDR1 SGDLS, CDR2 YYNGEE. The J segment lost 2 bases and the V segment lost 0 bases, leaving 2 bases of the junction unmatched. The CDR3 covers 16 residues.

The chain is built from TRBV5-4 and TRBJ2-5; D is possibly TRBD2 (5 bases). Germline V gives CDR1 SGHNT, CDR2 YYREEE (reference sequence). V lost 4 bases and J 1 base, leaving 8 bases between the germline ends. The CDR3 sequence is 13 residues long. CDR3 bases: TGTGCCAGCAGCCCGGGATTCCAAGAGACCCAGTACTTC. Amino acids: CASSPGFQETQYF.

The chain couples TRBV9 to TRBJ2-3; D might be TRBD2 (6 bases). This CDR3 region has 17 residues. The V gene's germline CDR1 is SGDLS and CDR2 YYNGEE. The V and J ends lost 0 bases and 2 bases respectively, with 16 bases between them. This CDR3 is CASSVASASAYTDTQYF. CDR3 coding DNA: TGTGCCAGCAGCGTAGCGTCGGCTAGCGCTTACACAGATACGCAGTATTTT.

The genes are TRBV29-1 and TRBJ1-2; a possible D gene is TRBD1 (5 bases). Germline assignment: CDR1 SQVTM and CDR2 ANQGSEA. The CDR3 consists of 14 residues. V gave up 5 bases and J gave up 4 bases, with 17 bases separating them. CDR3 bases: TGCAGCGTTACAGGTGGGGGGACCCTCTATGGCTACACCTTC. Its protein is CSVTGGGTLYGYTF.

The V gene is TRBV5-1, the J gene TRBJ1-1; TRBD1 aligns across 11 bases. CDR1 SGHRS and CDR2 YFSETQ come from the germline V gene. V shed 0 bases and J 7 bases; nucleotides not matched to a gene: 2. The length of the CDR3 is 14 residues. CDR3: CASSLAGTGGEAFF. The CDR3 region has the DNA TGCGCCAGCAGCTTGGCTGGGACAGGGGGTGAAGCTTTCTTT.

In this sample, this clone turned up once. This chain links TRBV7-8 with TRBJ2-5; 9 nucleotides match TRBD1. With 5 bases clipped from V and 7 bases from J, the junction kept 8 bases outside the gene matches. The CDR3 loop spans 14 amino acids. From germline, CDR1 is SGHVS and CDR2 FQNEAQ. The CDR3 loop is CASSIGTGRGTQYF. The CDR3 bases are TGTGCCAGCAGCATAGGGACAGGGAGAGGGACCCAGTACTTC.

V usage is TRBV5-1 and J usage is TRBJ2-3, with D possibly TRBD2 on 6 matching bases. In germline, CDR1 is SGHRS, CDR2 YFSETQ. The CDR3 length is 16 residues. The V gene lost 4 bases and the J gene lost 1 base, with 16 bases spanning the gap. The CDR3 coding sequence is TGCGCCAGCAGCCCAGGTAGAGGGGAGGGCACAGATACGCAGTATTTT. Protein product: CASSPGRGEGTDTQYF.

V is TRBV9 and J is TRBJ2-2; 13 bases are a match to TRBD2. The V gene end was trimmed by 3 bases and the J gene end by 4 bases; junction bases not matched to a gene: 3. The CDR3 runs 16 residues. Germline CDR1 is SGDLS and CDR2 is YYNGEE. CDR3 DNA: TGTGCCAGCAGCGCGACTAGCGGGGGGACCACCGGGGAGCTGTTTTTT. Translating gives CASSATSGGTTGELFF.

The chain carries TRBV5-6 and TRBJ1-1; 7 bases agree with TRBD1. This CDR3 region has 16 residues. Trimming cost V 2 bases and J 0 bases; bases outside gene matches: 7. Germline V gene data show CDR1 as SGHDT and CDR2 as YYEEEE. The CDR3 here is CASSLRGQVMNTEAFF. The CDR3 DNA reads as TGTGCCAGCAGCTTACGTGGACAGGTCATGAACACTGAAGCTTTCTTT. Full variable domain (rest looked up from reference TRBV5-6 and TRBJ1-1): DAGVTQSPTHLIKTRGQQVTLRCSPKSGHDTVSWYQQALGQGPQFIFQYYEEEERQRGNFPDRFSGHQFPNYSSELNVNALLLGDSALYLCASSLRGQVMNTEAFFGQGTRLTVV.

The chain couples TRBV4-3 to TRBJ2-7; 9 positions agree with TRBD2. The ends lost 1 base at V and 0 bases at J; junction bases unmatched: 7. Germline V gives CDR1 LGHNA, CDR2 YSLEER. This CDR3 spans 17 amino acids. CDR3 loop: CASSQVLSGGSSYEQYF. The CDR3 region has the DNA TGCGCCAGCAGCCAAGTTCTTAGCGGGGGTAGCTCCTACGAGCAGTACTTC.

The chain employs TRBV27 and TRBJ1-5; no clear D gene. CDR3 length: 13 residues. V lost 2 bases to trimming and J lost 1 base, with 3 bases between them. Germline CDR1 MNHEY, CDR2 SMNVEV (reference sequence). CDR3 DNA: TGTGCCAGCAGTTTAGGCAGCAATCAGCCCCAGCATTTT. It yields the protein CASSLGSNQPQHF.